The 6 T cell receptor beta chains below all came from one sample that was sequenced in a study of T cells in localized non-small cell lung cancer. TCRdb's table, derived via immunoSEQ multiplex PCR, lists solely in-frame clones and lacks some. The sample contains 70,000 to 95,000 clones, approximately 91% of which appear only once. The sample consisted of PBMCs, taken before any cancer treatment. All receptors come from a woman between 35 and 70 years old with stage II squamous cell lung carcinoma.

This clone was recorded once. The gene calls are TRBV5-4 and TRBJ2-2; the D call may be TRBD1 or TRBD2 (5 bases each). The V end lost 4 bases, the J end lost 6 bases, and 19 bases lay between the germline ends. The CDR3 runs 16 residues. Germline CDR1 and CDR2: SGHNT and YYREEE (reference sequence). The CDR3 sequence is CASSPGPGREAGELFF. For the CDR3, the DNA is TGTGCCAGCAGCCCCGGACCGGGACGCGAGGCCGGGGAGCTGTTTTTT.

J is TRBJ1-3 and V is TRBV29-1; no definite D call. Germline lookup yields CDR1 SQVTM and CDR2 ANQGSEA. The V end lost 4 bases, the J end lost 5 bases, and 6 bases lay between the germline ends. The CDR3 contains 11 residues. CDR3 in DNA: TGCAGCGTTGCCCGTAGAAACACCATATATTTT. Encoded protein: CSVARRNTIYF.

The chain links TRBV5-6 to TRBJ1-2; D gene ambiguous. V lost 0 bases and J 0 bases, leaving 9 bases between the germline ends. Germline V gene lookup returns CDR1 SGHDT and CDR2 YYEEEE. The CDR3 is 15 residues long. CDR3 loop: CASSLGPASNYGYTF. The CDR3 coding sequence is TGTGCCAGCAGCTTGGGGCCAGCCTCTAACTATGGCTACACCTTC.

V usage is TRBV27 and J usage is TRBJ2-7; a weak D match, TRBD2 (6 bases). CDR3 length: 14 residues. Looked up from germline, CDR1 is MNHEY and CDR2 is SMNVEV (reference sequence). Trimming left V 2 bases short and J 1 base short, with 9 bases between. Written as DNA, the CDR3 is TGTGCCAGCAGTTTAAGGAGGGGATCCTACGAGCAGTACTTC. This sequence encodes CASSLRRGSYEQYF.

The chain recombines TRBV6-5 with TRBJ1-3, with 8 bases matching TRBD1. The V gene end was trimmed by 6 bases and the J gene end by 0 bases; junction bases not matched to a gene: 4. Looked up from germline, CDR1 is MNHEY and CDR2 is SVGAGI. The CDR3 spans 15 residues. The CDR3 loop is CASRQQGVSGNTIYF. The CDR3 DNA reads as TGTGCCAGCAGACAACAGGGGGTCTCTGGAAACACCATATATTTT.

The gene calls are TRBV6-5 and TRBJ1-2; 7 nucleotides line up with TRBD1. CDR3 length: 11 amino acids. Germline CDR1 and CDR2: MNHEY and SVGAGI. Trimming removed 8 bases from V and 7 bases from J; junction bases left unmatched: 4. DNA for the CDR3: TGTGCCAGCTCGAGGGGGCGTGGCTACACCTTC. It translates to CASSRGRGYTF.